The 5 T cell receptor beta chains in this list originate from one sample, sequenced in a study of cytomegalovirus exposure and HLA in healthy donors. Primers: 60 Vbeta forward and 13 Jbeta reverse. Sequencing used immunoSEQ multiplex PCR; TCRdb keeps in-frame clones, though not all of them. The sample carries more than 100,000 clones, 60% to 85% recorded once. The source material was PBMCs. The receptors here all came from a woman aged 30 to 39 in good health and CMV-seropositive.

A note on this clone: Other DNA sequences in the same sample also yield this CDR3. The chain combines TRBV9 with TRBJ2-3; 9 bases line up with TRBD1. Trimming took 2 bases from V and 6 from J; bases not matched to a gene: 7. The CDR3 is made up of 15 amino acids. Germline CDR1 reads SGDLS; CDR2 reads YYNGEE. This CDR3 is CASSVAGQGRDTQYF. The CDR3, as DNA: TGTGCCAGCAGCGTGGCTGGACAGGGGAGGGATACGCAGTATTTT.

The chain uses TRBV28 and TRBJ2-7; 10 bases match TRBD1. V shed 9 bases and J 6 bases; nucleotides not matched to a gene: 20. Per germline, CDR1 MDHEN and CDR2 SYDVKM. This CDR3 spans 17 amino acids. DNA of the CDR3: TGTGCCAGTAGTACATTGGACTCCCCGGGACAGGGGCTCGAGCAGTACTTC. Translation: CASSTLDSPGQGLEQYF.

The chain is built from TRBV7-2 and TRBJ1-1, with TRBD1 matching over 8 bases. Germline V gives CDR1 SGHTA, CDR2 FQGNSA. The J segment lost 5 bases and the V segment lost 1 base, leaving 0 bases of the junction unmatched. The CDR3 is 13 amino acids. CDR3 amino acids: CASSLDRGTEAFF. CDR3 in DNA: TGTGCCAGCAGCTTAGACAGGGGGACTGAAGCTTTCTTT.

This rearrangement joins TRBV20-1 to TRBJ1-5; D remains ambiguous. Germline V CDR1 and CDR2: DFQATT, SNEGSKA (reference sequence). With 4 bases removed from V and 11 bases from J, the gap between germline ends came to 12 bases. The CDR3 totals 11 residues. In DNA, the CDR3 is TGCAGTGCTATAACGTCGCAGGCCCAGCATTTT. Translated, it gives CSAITSQAQHF.

The chain is built from TRBV2 and TRBJ1-5; 7 nucleotides agree with TRBD1. The CDR3 runs 14 residues. V shed 4 bases, J shed 3 bases, and the junction held 3 bases outside the gene matches. The germline V gene has CDR1 SNHLY and CDR2 FYNNEI. This CDR3 reads CASSAGTDNQPQHF. The CDR3 DNA reads as TGTGCCAGCAGTGCAGGGACAGACAATCAGCCCCAGCATTTT.